This note documents a single T cell receptor beta chain sequence. Its target is unknown. Clones were sequenced by immunoSEQ multiplex PCR, and TCRdb holds only the in-frame ones, with some missing. The sample has around 560,000 clones, approximately 95% seen once; the top ten hold over 0.1%. Between the trimmed V and J ends, which lost 0 bases and 8 bases, there was a span of 21 bases. This CDR3 comprises 17 residues. Germline loops: CDR1 SGDLS, CDR2 YYNGEE. This entry is derived from a study of shared clonotypes between healthy human individuals. Terminally differentiated effector memory CD45RA+ cells were excluded by CCR7 positive selection of CD45RO-negative cells. The study, taken as a whole, reports: Memory subsets generally showed smaller estimated richness than naive subsets did.

This chain connects TRBV9 to TRBJ2-1, with TRBD2 as a possible D gene (5 bases). This TCR was sampled from a woman aged 25 to 45 in good health. Sample: naive CD8+ T cells sorted from blood. CDR3 sequence (DNA): TGTGCCAGCAGCGTAGGAATTCTAGCAATGGCTTTCGATGAGCAGTTCTTC. It translates to CASSVGILAMAFDEQFF.